This T cell receptor (beta chain) was sequenced for a study of blood T cell repertoires in COVID-19. As for the study in general: T cells, B-cell-depleted T cells, or PBMCs provided the cDNA or gDNA that served as material.

There are 16 residues in the CDR3. J lost 5 bases, V lost 4 bases, and 11 bases had no gene match. Germline V gene sequence: CDR1 SGHVS, CDR2 FQNEAQ. In the original analysis: Estimation of nucleated cell counts relied on the amplification of reference gene primers. Produced via immunoSEQ multiplex PCR; TCRdb's table is partial and in-frame only. That table supplies the V and J calls and clone size; D and trimming were determined from the DNA. Among tens of thousands of clones listed, 84% were seen once. This clone was seen more than once but under ten times. The sample comprised peripheral blood. The rearrangement joins TRBV7-8 to TRBJ2-1, with 7 bases that match TRBD1. The origin of this receptor is a man aged 60-69 years with acute or convalescent COVID-19. The CDR3 spells CASSSRLRGLNNEQFF. CDR3 sequence (DNA): TGTGCCAGCAGCTCTCGATTGAGGGGGCTCAACAATGAGCAGTTCTTC.